Listed below are T cell receptor beta chains from one sample, sequenced in a study of blood T cells in healthy people across ages. Each CDR3 protein is one row after TCRdb ran MiXCR on the 5' RACE reads. Of 600,000 to 850,000 distinct CDR3 sequences listed, roughly 41% are singletons. The sequencing sample was made of blood. Receptors originate from a woman aged 60-75 years in good health. Each CDR3 is given with its conserved first and last residue. D genes are given only for firm matches. Part of the rows lack a size; the others show once, few, many or a class for expanded clones.

CASSLLATSYNEQYF	TGTGCCAGCAGCTTACTAGCAACCTCCTACAATGAGCAGTACTTC	once	-	TRBV7-3	TRBJ2-5	15
CASSRASGSTYEQYF	TGCGCCAGCAGCAGGGCTAGCGGGAGTACCTACGAGCAGTACTTC	few	TRBD2	TRBV5-1	TRBJ2-7	15
CSAPLGAGTYEQYF	TGCAGTGCTCCCCTCGGGGCAGGGACCTACGAGCAGTACTTC	once	-	TRBV20-1	TRBJ2-7	14
CASSYRDRHNEQFF	TGTGCCAGCAGTTACCGGGACAGGCACAATGAGCAGTTCTTC	few	TRBD1	TRBV6-6	TRBJ2-1	14
CASSDDRGDREQFF	TGTGCCAGCAGCGACGACCGAGGGGATAGGGAGCAGTTCTTC	-	-	TRBV7-6	TRBJ2-1	14
CSVAPSGRANEQFF	TGCAGCGTTGCCCCAAGCGGGAGGGCGAATGAGCAGTTCTTC	many	TRBD2	TRBV29-1	TRBJ2-1	14
CASSIGTSGTGANVLTF	TGTGCCAGCAGCATAGGGACTAGCGGGACCGGGGCCAACGTCCTGACTTTC	few	TRBD2	TRBV11-2	TRBJ2-6	17
CASSEFTGGIGEQYF	TGCGCCAGCAGTGAGTTCACAGGGGGCATCGGCGAGCAGTACTTC	-	TRBD1	TRBV10-1	TRBJ2-7	15
CASRGQTSYNEQFF	TGTGCCAGCAGGGGACAGACCTCCTACAATGAGCAGTTCTTC	few	TRBD1	TRBV2	TRBJ2-1	14
CATSARTGNFGELFF	TGTGCCACCAGTGCCAGGACAGGGAATTTCGGGGAGCTGTTTTTT	-	TRBD1	TRBV24-1	TRBJ2-2	15
CASSVGQGGNYGYTF	TGTGCCAGCAGCGTCGGACAGGGGGGGAACTATGGCTACACCTTC	-	TRBD1	TRBV7-2	TRBJ1-2	15
CASSWGDSNKAKNIQYF	TGCGCCAGCAGCTGGGGGGACAGCAACAAAGCCAAAAACATTCAGTACTTC	-	-	TRBV5-1	TRBJ2-4	17
CASSPQGDSLPYEQYF	TGTGCCAGCTCACCACAAGGGGACAGTTTACCCTACGAGCAGTACTTC	-	TRBD1	TRBV18	TRBJ2-7	16
CASSLPLGTTDTQYF	TGTGCCAGCAGTTTACCATTAGGAACCACAGATACGCAGTATTTT	few	-	TRBV12-3/TRBV12-4	TRBJ2-3	15
CASSLGASVDEQFF	TGTGCCAGCAGTTTAGGGGCTAGCGTGGATGAGCAGTTCTTC	-	-	TRBV12-3/TRBV12-4	TRBJ2-1	14
CASSFRVTVTSSYNEQFF	TGTGCCAGCAGCTTCCGAGTGACGGTGACAAGCTCCTACAATGAGCAGTTCTTC	-	-	TRBV7-9	TRBJ2-1	18
CSAKHGRGNEQFF	TGCAGCGCCAAGCACGGGAGAGGGAATGAGCAGTTCTTC	many	-	TRBV29-1	TRBJ2-1	13
CASSSRSSPLHF	TGTGCCAGCAGTTCCCGGAGCTCACCCCTCCACTTT	few	-	TRBV7-2	TRBJ1-6	12
CASSQGTDSNYGYTF	TGCGCCAGCAGCCAGGGGACGGACAGCAACTATGGCTACACCTTC	many	-	TRBV5-1	TRBJ1-2	15
CASSYGIGGWNPEEPDTQYF	TGTGCCAGCAGTTACGGGATCGGGGGATGGAACCCCGAAGAGCCAGATACGCAGTATTTT	few	-	TRBV6-2/TRBV6-3	TRBJ2-3	20
CASSFSGGNNKQFF	TGTGCCAGCAGCTTTAGCGGGGGCAACAATAAGCAGTTCTTC	-	TRBD2	TRBV11-3	TRBJ2-1	14
CASSFLSGGLTDTQYF	TGTGCCAGCAGCTTTTTGAGCGGGGGGCTCACAGATACGCAGTATTTT	once	TRBD2	TRBV7-8	TRBJ2-3	16
CASSPRSGAGVTYEQYF	TGTGCCAGCAGCCCCCGCTCAGGCGCGGGGGTAACCTACGAGCAGTACTTC	few	TRBD2	TRBV7-2	TRBJ2-7	17
CASSPEPGQGNEQFF	TGTGCCAGCAGCCCAGAACCGGGACAGGGTAATGAGCAGTTCTTC	-	TRBD1	TRBV7-2	TRBJ2-1	15
CASRTAGKAYEQYF	TGTGCCAGCAGGACAGCGGGAAAGGCCTACGAGCAGTACTTC	-	TRBD2	TRBV6-5	TRBJ2-7	14
CASSVDGTTRETQYF	TGTGCCAGCAGCGTGGACGGGACTACTCGAGAGACCCAGTACTTC	-	TRBD2	TRBV9	TRBJ2-5	15
CASSSKMPTGTGYNEQFF	TGTGCCAGCAGCTCCAAAATGCCAACCGGGACAGGCTACAATGAGCAGTTCTTC	many	TRBD1	TRBV7-9	TRBJ2-1	18
CASSPWTGLNTEAFF	TGTGCCAGCAGCCCGTGGACAGGGCTGAACACTGAAGCTTTCTTT	few	TRBD1	TRBV5-6	TRBJ1-1	15
CASSLGVAEYNEQFF	TGTGCCAGCAGCCTTGGGGTAGCGGAATACAATGAGCAGTTCTTC	-	-	TRBV14	TRBJ2-1	15
CASSPRSGRAGKTQYF	TGTGCCAGCAGCCCGAGAAGCGGGAGGGCGGGTAAGACCCAGTACTTC	few	TRBD2	TRBV3-1	TRBJ2-5	16